These 2 T cell receptor beta chains share one sample of origin, sequenced in a study of T cell responses to AZD1222 COVID-19 vaccine. Clones were read by immunoSEQ multiplex PCR, and TCRdb kept only the in-frame ones, dropping some. The sample has about 120,000 clones; about 90% are singletons. The sample in question was peripheral blood, obtained on day 0 of AZD1222 vaccination. The receptors were sampled from an adult in good health.

This chain connects TRBV7-6 to TRBJ2-3; 7 bases fit TRBD1. The CDR3 sequence is 16 residues long. V lost 5 bases to trimming and J lost 0 bases; unmatched junction nucleotides: 8. Germline lookup yields CDR1 SGHVS and CDR2 FNYEAQ. The CDR3, as DNA: TGTGCCAGCAGCCACAGGGGACGGGCAAGCACAGATACGCAGTATTTT. It yields the protein CASSHRGRASTDTQYF.

The chain links TRBV2 to TRBJ2-5; 12 positions agree with TRBD2. After removal of 6 bases from V and 3 bases from J, the junction contained 8 bases not matched to a gene. CDR3 length: 16 amino acids. CDR1 and CDR2 (germline): SNHLY, FYNNEI. CDR3 nucleotides: TGTGCCAGCAGCGAACGACTAGCGGGGGACAAAGAGACCCAGTACTTC. Its translation is CASSERLAGDKETQYF.